This T cell receptor (beta chain) was documented in a study of vaccination and CD4 T cells after COVID-19. Study-level information: Convalescent cases consisted of six males and four females, of whom two were Hispanic. The study drew post-COVID samples a median roughly 100 days after diagnosis (range 35 to 161). General study findings and limits: Only after vaccination were a median roughly 86% of convalescents' reactive clones seen.

V gave up 5 bases and J gave up 2 bases; unmatched junction bases: 10. Germline V gives CDR1 LNHDA, CDR2 SQIVND (reference sequence). The CDR3 spans 17 residues. Cultured CD4+ T-cell DNA underwent Oncomine TCR Beta short-read sequencing. MiXCR was run by TCRdb on the PCR reads, yielding one entry per CDR3 protein. The sample lists some 18,000 distinct CDR3 sequences, 55% to 60% occurring once. Notes on this clonotype: Antigen unknown.

Documented treatment: roughly nine-day PBMC culture with coronavirus spike peptide pools or control peptides (ViraFEST assay). Each of days 3 and 7 saw half the medium replaced by fresh IL-2 medium. This clonotype was obtained from a human donor who had recovered from COVID-19. This chain uses TRBV19 with TRBJ2-3; 10 positions agree with TRBD2. The sample consisted of CD4+ T cells from blood, cultured in vitro. CDR3 sequence (DNA): TGTGCCAGTAGTCCCGCCGCTAGCGGGAGAACCACAGATACGCAGTATTTT. Translated: CASSPAASGRTTDTQYF. Based on the CDR3 plus reference TRBV19 and TRBJ2-3, the full variable domain is DGGITQSPKYLFRKEGQNVTLSCEQNLNHDAMYWYRQDPGQGLRLIYYSQIVNDFQKGDIAEGYSVSREKKESFPLTVTSAQKNPTAFYLCASSPAASGRTTDTQYFGPGTRLTVL.